This is a list of T cell receptor beta chains from one sample in a study of Ad26.COV2.S vaccination and SARS-CoV-2 variants. Sequencing used immunoSEQ multiplex PCR; TCRdb keeps in-frame clones, though not all of them. Seen here are 380,000 or so clones, around nine tenths observed once, and the top ten hold approximately 4.5%. This specimen consisted of peripheral blood, obtained in a trial of Ad26.COV2.S vaccine versus placebo. These receptors were obtained from a person between 18 and 59 years old who received the Ad26.COV2.S COVID-19 vaccine or a placebo. CDR3s include the opening cysteine and the closing phenylalanine or tryptophan. Each record gives: D gene, J gene, V gene, clone size, CDR3 protein, CDR3 DNA. A D gene is named only where the DNA matches it firmly. Expanded clones get a size class; other rows say once, few or many, or leave the size out.

D: TRBD2; J: TRBJ2-3; V: TRBV11-2; size: NA; CDR3: CASSQDRGTSGLTDTQYF; DNA: TGTGCCAGCAGCCAGGACAGAGGAACTAGCGGCCTCACAGATACGCAGTATTTT
D: NA; J: TRBJ1-4; V: TRBV30; size: many; CDR3: CAWSKGPADEKLFF; DNA: TGTGCCTGGAGTAAGGGGCCGGCGGATGAAAAACTGTTTTTT
D: TRBD2; J: TRBJ2-5; V: TRBV7-2; size: once; CDR3: CASSLRAGGRETQYF; DNA: TGTGCCAGCAGCTTAAGAGCGGGAGGGCGGGAGACCCAGTACTTC
D: TRBD2; J: TRBJ2-5; V: TRBV19; size: NA; CDR3: CASSMRGLAGRPEQETQYF; DNA: TGTGCCAGTAGTATGCGTGGGCTAGCGGGAAGGCCGGAGCAAGAGACCCAGTACTTC
D: NA; J: TRBJ1-2; V: TRBV7-2; size: NA; CDR3: CASSLNPGRIYGYTF; DNA: TGTGCCAGCAGCTTAAATCCCGGACGGATATATGGCTACACCTTC
D: TRBD2; J: TRBJ2-1; V: TRBV5-5; size: once; CDR3: CASSSLAGNYNEQFF; DNA: TGTGCCAGCAGCTCGCTAGCGGGGAACTACAATGAGCAGTTCTTC
D: NA; J: TRBJ2-2; V: TRBV12-5; size: NA; CDR3: CASEGFIGELFF; DNA: TGTGCTAGTGAGGGATTCATCGGGGAGCTGTTTTTT
D: TRBD1; J: TRBJ2-1; V: TRBV5-1; size: NA; CDR3: CASSPQGASLNEQFF; DNA: TGCGCCAGCAGCCCACAGGGGGCGTCTTTGAATGAGCAGTTCTTC
D: TRBD1; J: TRBJ1-4; V: TRBV5-1; size: NA; CDR3: CASSGQGATNEKLFF; DNA: TGCGCCAGCAGTGGACAGGGGGCGACTAATGAAAAACTGTTTTTT
D: NA; J: TRBJ2-1; V: TRBV30; size: NA; CDR3: CAWAYGLDNEQFF; DNA: TGTGCCTGGGCATACGGACTCGACAATGAGCAGTTCTTC
D: NA; J: TRBJ1-4; V: TRBV15; size: NA; CDR3: CATSRDAGANEKLFF; DNA: TGTGCCACCAGCAGAGATGCGGGGGCTAATGAAAAACTGTTTTTT
D: TRBD1; J: TRBJ1-6; V: TRBV7-9; size: once; CDR3: CASSLAGTGGHSPLHF; DNA: TGTGCCAGCAGCTTAGCGGGGACAGGGGGACATTCACCCCTCCACTTT
D: NA; J: TRBJ2-2; V: TRBV4-2; size: NA; CDR3: CASSQQGGIDTGELFF; DNA: TGTGCCAGCAGCCAGCAGGGCGGAATAGACACCGGGGAGCTGTTTTTT
D: NA; J: TRBJ2-3; V: TRBV6-5; size: NA; CDR3: CASSYSMNADTQYF; DNA: TGTGCCAGCAGTTACTCGATGAACGCAGATACGCAGTATTTT
D: TRBD2; J: TRBJ2-5; V: TRBV4-2; size: NA; CDR3: CASSQDPPSGRVRETQYF; DNA: TGTGCCAGCAGCCAAGATCCCCCTAGCGGGAGAGTGCGAGAGACCCAGTACTTC
D: NA; J: TRBJ1-5; V: TRBV19; size: NA; CDR3: CASSIELVTTYSNQPQHF; DNA: TGTGCCAGTAGTATTGAATTAGTAACAACTTATAGCAATCAGCCCCAGCATTTT
D: TRBD1; J: TRBJ1-2; V: TRBV7-2; size: NA; CDR3: CASSLQGANYGYTF; DNA: TGTGCCAGCAGCTTACAGGGGGCTAACTATGGCTACACCTTC
D: TRBD1; J: TRBJ2-7; V: TRBV6-5; size: NA; CDR3: CASSLQGASYEQYF; DNA: TGTGCCAGCAGTCTTCAGGGGGCCTCCTACGAGCAGTACTTC
D: NA; J: TRBJ1-1; V: TRBV28; size: few; CDR3: CASSLQGDPEAFF; DNA: TGTGCCAGCAGTTTGCAAGGAGACCCTGAAGCTTTCTTT
D: NA; J: TRBJ2-1; V: TRBV6-1; size: NA; CDR3: CASSEGTEGGEQFF; DNA: TGTGCCAGCAGTGAAGGGACGGAGGGGGGTGAGCAGTTCTTC
D: NA; J: TRBJ2-1; V: TRBV7-3; size: NA; CDR3: CASSPTINRDQYNEQFF; DNA: TGTGCCAGCAGCCCCACTATAAACCGGGACCAATACAATGAGCAGTTCTTC
D: NA; J: TRBJ2-2; V: TRBV5-1; size: once; CDR3: CASSLVQGNTGELFF; DNA: TGCGCCAGCAGCTTGGTTCAGGGAAACACCGGGGAGCTGTTTTTT
D: TRBD2; J: TRBJ2-1; V: TRBV9; size: NA; CDR3: CASSVEAGDSNEQFF; DNA: TGTGCCAGCAGCGTAGAAGCGGGAGATAGTAATGAGCAGTTCTTC
D: NA; J: TRBJ1-1; V: TRBV25-1; size: NA; CDR3: CASSERGRHTEAFF; DNA: TGTGCCAGCAGTGAAAGGGGCCGGCACACTGAAGCTTTCTTT
D: NA; J: TRBJ1-1; V: TRBV19; size: NA; CDR3: CASSIQEGDTEAFF; DNA: TGTGCCAGTAGTATCCAGGAGGGGGACACTGAAGCTTTCTTT
D: NA; J: TRBJ2-7; V: TRBV12-3/TRBV12-4; size: NA; CDR3: CASSPELILYF; DNA: TGTGCCAGCAGCCCCGAGTTGATACTGTACTTC
D: NA; J: TRBJ1-1; V: TRBV6-5; size: NA; CDR3: CASSYENMNTEAFF; DNA: TGTGCCAGCAGTTACGAGAACATGAACACTGAAGCTTTCTTT
D: NA; J: TRBJ1-2; V: TRBV27; size: NA; CDR3: CASSMGRSTNYGYTF; DNA: TGTGCCAGCAGCATGGGACGGAGCACTAACTATGGCTACACCTTC
D: NA; J: TRBJ2-7; V: TRBV19; size: NA; CDR3: CASSITGDYRYEQYF; DNA: TGTGCCAGTAGTATTACAGGCGATTATAGATACGAGCAGTACTTC
D: NA; J: TRBJ2-3; V: TRBV7-6; size: NA; CDR3: CASSLVGRSTDTQYF; DNA: TGTGCCAGCAGCTTAGTGGGCAGAAGCACAGATACGCAGTATTTT
D: NA; J: TRBJ2-7; V: TRBV7-9; size: NA; CDR3: CASSSNVGQSSYEQYF; DNA: TGTGCCAGCAGTTCTAACGTCGGACAGAGCTCCTACGAGCAGTACTTC
D: NA; J: TRBJ1-3; V: TRBV10-3; size: NA; CDR3: CAIMAGSGNTIYF; DNA: TGTGCCATCATGGCAGGGTCCGGAAACACCATATATTTT
D: TRBD1; J: TRBJ1-1; V: TRBV13; size: once; CDR3: CASSSSGGQGNTEAFF; DNA: TGTGCCAGCAGCTCCTCCGGGGGACAGGGGAACACTGAAGCTTTCTTT
D: TRBD1; J: TRBJ1-1; V: TRBV4-1; size: NA; CDR3: CASSQDQGTGREAFF; DNA: TGCGCCAGCAGCCAAGATCAAGGGACAGGGCGTGAAGCTTTCTTT
D: TRBD1; J: TRBJ1-2; V: TRBV13; size: NA; CDR3: CASSLGQGVVFNYGYTF; DNA: TGTGCCAGCAGCTTAGGGCAGGGGGTTGTTTTTAACTATGGCTACACCTTC
D: NA; J: TRBJ2-3; V: TRBV12-5; size: NA; CDR3: CASGLVPSQGSTDTQYF; DNA: TGTGCTAGTGGTTTGGTACCTAGCCAGGGAAGCACAGATACGCAGTATTTT
D: NA; J: TRBJ1-1; V: TRBV6-5; size: few; CDR3: CASSYNSLSLAEAFF; DNA: TGTGCCAGCAGTTACAACAGCCTGTCTTTAGCTGAAGCTTTCTTT
D: NA; J: TRBJ1-2; V: TRBV6-5; size: NA; CDR3: CASAPGAGYGYTF; DNA: TGTGCCAGCGCACCCGGGGCAGGCTATGGCTACACCTTC
D: TRBD2; J: TRBJ2-5; V: TRBV9; size: NA; CDR3: CASSRSGSETQYF; DNA: TGTGCCAGCAGCCGTAGCGGGAGTGAGACCCAGTACTTC
D: NA; J: TRBJ2-5; V: TRBV10-1; size: NA; CDR3: CASSQGYQETQYF; DNA: TGCGCCAGCAGTCAGGGGTACCAAGAGACCCAGTACTTC